This is a list of T cell receptor beta chains from one sample in a study of blood T cell repertoires in COVID-19. Measured with immunoSEQ multiplex PCR; TCRdb has only the in-frame clones, and not every one. This table has more than 150,000 clones, roughly 84% appearing once. Sequenced sample: peripheral blood. The receptors originated from a man between 18 and 35 years old with active or convalescent COVID-19. The CDR3 runs from the conserved cysteine through the conserved F or W. Fields, in order: CDR3 DNA, CDR3 protein, J gene, D gene, clone size, V gene. D genes are given only for firm matches. Not every row has a clone size; where given, it reads once, few, many or a size class.

CDR3 DNA: TGTGCCAGCAGCCGGACTAGCGGCTTTCTTGGTGAGCAGTTCTTC
CDR3 protein: CASSRTSGFLGEQFF
J gene: TRBJ2-1
D gene: TRBD2
clone size: NA
V gene: TRBV3-1/TRBV3-2

CDR3 DNA: TGTGCCAGCAGCACTTTAACAGGGCTGGGGGATACGCAGTATTTT
CDR3 protein: CASSTLTGLGDTQYF
J gene: TRBJ2-3
D gene: NA
clone size: NA
V gene: TRBV14

CDR3 DNA: TGCGCCAGCAGCCCCTTAGCGGGAGGAGATACGCAGTATTTT
CDR3 protein: CASSPLAGGDTQYF
J gene: TRBJ2-3
D gene: TRBD2
clone size: NA
V gene: TRBV4-3

CDR3 DNA: TGTGCCAGCAGTCCCGGTCGGGTGCTCGAGCAGTACTTC
CDR3 protein: CASSPGRVLEQYF
J gene: TRBJ2-7
D gene: NA
clone size: NA
V gene: TRBV12-3/TRBV12-4

CDR3 DNA: TGTGCCAGCAGCTTAGACAGGGAGGGTGGCGAGCAGTACTTC
CDR3 protein: CASSLDREGGEQYF
J gene: TRBJ2-7
D gene: NA
clone size: few
V gene: TRBV7-9

CDR3 DNA: TGTGCCAGCAGCTTAGTAGTGAACACCGGGGAGCTGTTTTTT
CDR3 protein: CASSLVVNTGELFF
J gene: TRBJ2-2
D gene: NA
clone size: NA
V gene: TRBV11-2

CDR3 DNA: TGTGCCAGCAGTGTCGGGGAGGCTTATAATTCACCCCTCCACTTT
CDR3 protein: CASSVGEAYNSPLHF
J gene: TRBJ1-6
D gene: NA
clone size: once
V gene: TRBV2

CDR3 DNA: TGTGCCAGCAGGCGACAGGGATCGAACACTGAAGCTTTCTTT
CDR3 protein: CASRRQGSNTEAFF
J gene: TRBJ1-1
D gene: TRBD1
clone size: NA
V gene: TRBV3-1/TRBV3-2

CDR3 DNA: TGCGCCAGCAGCTTGAGCCGGGACACTGAAGCTTTCTTT
CDR3 protein: CASSLSRDTEAFF
J gene: TRBJ1-1
D gene: NA
clone size: once
V gene: TRBV5-1

CDR3 DNA: TGTGCCAGCAGTGAAGCGACAGGGTCCCCAGATACGCAGTATTTT
CDR3 protein: CASSEATGSPDTQYF
J gene: TRBJ2-3
D gene: TRBD1
clone size: NA
V gene: TRBV6-1

CDR3 DNA: TGTGCCAGCAGAATGGGGGACTTTAAAGGCTACACCTTC
CDR3 protein: CASRMGDFKGYTF
J gene: TRBJ1-2
D gene: NA
clone size: NA
V gene: TRBV6-5

CDR3 DNA: TGTGCCAGCTCGCAGACAGGACCAAATCAGCCCCAGCATTTT
CDR3 protein: CASSQTGPNQPQHF
J gene: TRBJ1-5
D gene: NA
clone size: few
V gene: TRBV18

CDR3 DNA: TGTGCCAGCAGCCGAGGGAATGATCAGCCCCAGCATTTT
CDR3 protein: CASSRGNDQPQHF
J gene: TRBJ1-5
D gene: NA
clone size: NA
V gene: TRBV2

CDR3 DNA: TGTGCCTGGAGTAATCGGGGTGGGGATACGCAGTATTTT
CDR3 protein: CAWSNRGGDTQYF
J gene: TRBJ2-3
D gene: NA
clone size: NA
V gene: TRBV30

CDR3 DNA: TGTGCCAGCAGCGTAGACTGGGGGGGCCAAGAGACCCAGTACTTC
CDR3 protein: CASSVDWGGQETQYF
J gene: TRBJ2-5
D gene: TRBD2
clone size: NA
V gene: TRBV9

CDR3 DNA: TGTGCCAGCAGCCTCGACAGGACAACTGAAGCTTTCTTT
CDR3 protein: CASSLDRTTEAFF
J gene: TRBJ1-1
D gene: NA
clone size: NA
V gene: TRBV6-2/TRBV6-3

CDR3 DNA: TGTGCCAGCAGCTTTACCGGGACAGGCTACTCTGGAAACACCATATATTTT
CDR3 protein: CASSFTGTGYSGNTIYF
J gene: TRBJ1-3
D gene: TRBD1
clone size: NA
V gene: TRBV7-9

CDR3 DNA: TGTGCCAGCAGCGTAGGGCGGGGGTTCGGAAACACCATATATTTT
CDR3 protein: CASSVGRGFGNTIYF
J gene: TRBJ1-3
D gene: NA
clone size: NA
V gene: TRBV9

CDR3 DNA: TGTGCCAGCAGTCCCCCCAGGGGTTTTGACGGGGAGCTGTTTTTT
CDR3 protein: CASSPPRGFDGELFF
J gene: TRBJ2-2
D gene: NA
clone size: once
V gene: TRBV6-5

CDR3 DNA: TGTGCCAGCAGTGACCGACAGGGAAGAAACACCATATATTTT
CDR3 protein: CASSDRQGRNTIYF
J gene: TRBJ1-3
D gene: TRBD1
clone size: NA
V gene: TRBV25-1

CDR3 DNA: TGTGCCAGCAGTCAAATCACAGGACCTATTATAGAGCAGTACTTC
CDR3 protein: CASSQITGPIIEQYF
J gene: TRBJ2-7
D gene: NA
clone size: NA
V gene: TRBV6-5

CDR3 DNA: TGTGCCAGCAGCTTGGGCGGGAGGGCAACAGATACGCAGTATTTT
CDR3 protein: CASSLGGRATDTQYF
J gene: TRBJ2-3
D gene: TRBD2
clone size: NA
V gene: TRBV7-2

CDR3 DNA: TGTGCCAGCAGCTTCCCCCCAGGGGCGGCAGATACGCAGTATTTT
CDR3 protein: CASSFPPGAADTQYF
J gene: TRBJ2-3
D gene: NA
clone size: NA
V gene: TRBV11-2

CDR3 DNA: TGTGCCAGCAGTGAAGAGCTGCGTCCCGGGGAGCTGTTTTTT
CDR3 protein: CASSEELRPGELFF
J gene: TRBJ2-2
D gene: NA
clone size: NA
V gene: TRBV6-1